This TCR beta chain was found in a study of response to subunit inactivated influenza vaccine. TCRdb reprocessed the RT-PCR reads with MiXCR, giving one entry per CDR3 protein. In the table there are around 570,000 distinct CDR3 sequences, around 8% of which are singletons. CDR3 size: 17 residues. Germline assignment: CDR1 LNHNV and CDR2 YYDKDF (reference sequence). Trimming shortened V by 0 bases and J by 0 bases, and 12 bases separated the two germline ends. The starting material was PBMCs from blood, obtained 23 to 25 months after vaccination. The V and J genes are TRBV15 and TRBJ1-5; D uncertain. This clonotype was obtained from a man aged 45 to 75 who received an inactivated influenza vaccine. CDR3 sequence (DNA): TGTGCCACCAGCAGAGATCCAGTTCTGGGTAGCAATCAGCCCCAGCATTTT. Translated, it gives CATSRDPVLGSNQPQHF.